Each of the 27 T cell receptor beta chains below was sequenced from the same sample in a study of cytotoxic CD8 clonotypes in ibrutinib-treated CLL (dated by TCRdb to about 2021). The library was obtained by the immunoSEQ multiplex PCR assay. TCRdb limited this immuneACCESS table to in-frame rearrangements with V and J called. A share of clones is missing; checked studies link under half to unresolved V genes, and the rest is unexplained. The sample has fewer than 400,000 clones on record, over 60% of them singletons. Roughly 6% of the sample belongs to the ten largest clones. The sequencing used PBMCs, collected after 36 months of ibrutinib treatment. These TCRs come from a human donor with chronic lymphocytic leukemia.

The chain combines TRBV2 with TRBJ1-2; perhaps TRBD1 as D (6 bases). Trimming shortened V by 5 bases and J by 0 bases, and 13 bases separated the two germline ends. This CDR3 contains 15 residues. Germline V CDR1 and CDR2: SNHLY, FYNNEI. CDR3 sequence reads: CASSRSTGTNYGYTF. The DNA for the CDR3 is TGTGCCAGCAGTCGTTCGACAGGTACTAACTATGGCTACACCTTC. Complete variable domain (other parts from reference TRBV2 and TRBJ1-2): EPEVTQTPSHQVTQMGQEVILRCVPISNHLYFYWYRQILGQKVEFLVSFYNNEISEKSEIFDDQFSVERPDGSNFTLKIRSTKLEDSAMYFCASSRSTGTNYGYTFGSGTRLTVV.

This clone was observed a single time. The V and J genes are TRBV9 and TRBJ2-7; 9 bases are a match to TRBD1. The CDR3 spans 15 residues. Germline assignment: CDR1 SGDLS and CDR2 YYNGEE. V trimming: 3 bases; J trimming: 7 bases; junction bases outside the gene matches: 11. The CDR3 nucleotides read TGTGCCAGCAGCGCTCGGGACAGGGCGGCTAAGGAGCAGTACTTC. This translates into CASSARDRAAKEQYF. Full variable domain (missing parts from reference TRBV9 and TRBJ2-7): DSGVTQTPKHLITATGQRVTLRCSPRSGDLSVYWYQQSLDQGLQFLIQYYNGEERAKGNILERFSAQQFPDLHSELNLSSLELGDSALYFCASSARDRAAKEQYFGPGTRLTVT.

V and J are TRBV6-6 and TRBJ2-1; no reliable D call. Germline assignment: CDR1 MNHNY and CDR2 SVGAGI (reference sequence). The length of the CDR3 is 15 residues. V was trimmed by 6 bases and J by 0 bases, leaving 12 bases between them. The CDR3 is CASRGPLGSYNEQFF. CDR3 nucleotide sequence: TGTGCCAGCAGAGGGCCCTTGGGCTCCTACAATGAGCAGTTCTTC.

This rearrangement joins TRBV18 to TRBJ1-1; D remains unclear. Germline CDR1 reads KGHSH; CDR2 reads LQKENI. The CDR3 has 13 amino acids. V lost 1 base and J lost 3, with 6 bases in between. CDR3 sequence: CASSPLGDTEAFF. The DNA for the CDR3 is TGTGCCAGCTCACCACTCGGGGACACTGAAGCTTTCTTT.

The chain links TRBV5-6 to TRBJ1-1; no reliable D call. V shed 2 bases and J shed 3 bases, with 5 bases lying between them. This CDR3 region has 12 residues. Looked up from germline, CDR1 is SGHDT and CDR2 is YYEEEE. The CDR3: CASSFLYTEAFF. The CDR3 DNA reads TGTGCCAGCAGCTTTCTTTACACTGAAGCTTTCTTT.

The rearrangement links TRBV4-3 to TRBJ2-7; 12 nucleotides agree with TRBD2. Germline V gene sequence: CDR1 LGHNA, CDR2 YSLEER. Trimming cost V 1 base and J 2 bases; bases outside gene matches: 3. This CDR3 spans 16 amino acids. CDR3 loop: CASSQVLAGGPYEQYF. The CDR3 DNA is TGCGCCAGCAGCCAAGTCCTAGCGGGAGGGCCCTACGAGCAGTACTTC.

This clone occurred once. This chain connects TRBV7-6 to TRBJ2-5; 10 bases fit TRBD2. The J segment lost 3 bases and the V segment lost 5 bases, leaving 6 bases of the junction unmatched. This CDR3 spans 15 amino acids. Germline CDR1 and CDR2: SGHVS and FNYEAQ. The CDR3 DNA sequence: TGTGCCAGCAGCCTACTAGCGGGAACCGAAGAGACCCAGTACTTC. This sequence encodes CASSLLAGTEETQYF.

The rearrangement links TRBV13 to TRBJ2-7; D not certain. There are 13 residues in the CDR3. Germline lookup yields CDR1 PRHDT and CDR2 FYEKMQ (reference sequence). V gave up 0 bases and J gave up 6 bases, with 9 bases separating them. The CDR3 nucleotides read TGTGCCAGCAGCTTAGGCTCGCGGCGCGAGCAGTACTTC. It is translated as CASSLGSRREQYF.

CDR3 in DNA: TGTGCCAGCACCCGAAGGGGGGGACGGAGCTCCTACAATGAGCAGTTCTTC. It is translated as CASTRRGGRSSYNEQFF. The chain uses TRBV27 and TRBJ2-1; TRBD2 might be the D (7 bases). V lost 7 bases, J lost 0 bases, and 19 bases lay in between. Germline loops: CDR1 MNHEY, CDR2 SMNVEV (reference sequence). There are 17 residues in the CDR3.

The CDR3 sequence is CASSLVQQFTDTQYF. The CDR3 nucleotides read TGTGCCAGCAGCTTAGTACAGCAGTTCACAGATACGCAGTATTTT. The chain couples TRBV7-9 to TRBJ2-3; D uncertain. CDR3 length: 15 residues. Germline V gene data show CDR1 as SEHNR and CDR2 as FQNEAQ (reference sequence). Trimming took off 1 base at V and 2 bases at J, with 10 bases between the two ends.

This clone was found a few times. The V gene is TRBV28, the J gene TRBJ2-7; D uncertain. The CDR3 extends over 13 amino acids. From germline, CDR1 is MDHEN and CDR2 SYDVKM. V was trimmed by 8 bases and J by 0 bases, leaving 11 bases between them. CDR3 DNA: TGTGCCAGCCTACTTAGGAGCTCCTACGAGCAGTACTTC. Amino acids: CASLLRSSYEQYF.

This clone showed up just a few times. The chain links TRBV5-5 to TRBJ2-1; TRBD1 agrees at 12 bases. The CDR3 loop spans 15 amino acids. CDR1 is SGHKS and CDR2 is YYEKEE in the germline V gene (reference sequence). V lost 4 bases, J lost 8 bases, and 7 bases stayed unmatched. CDR3 coding DNA: TGTGCCAGCAGCCGCCGGGACAGGGGGCGCGATGAGCAGTTCTTC. It encodes CASSRRDRGRDEQFF.

The chain joins TRBV27 to TRBJ1-1; 8 positions match TRBD1. CDR1 MNHEY and CDR2 SMNVEV come from the germline V gene (reference sequence). J lost 2 bases, V lost 0 bases, and 8 bases had no gene match. This CDR3 region has 17 residues. The CDR3, as DNA: TGTGCCAGCAGTTTATCGAGGGCCAGGGGGCTCAACACTGAAGCTTTCTTT. Protein: CASSLSRARGLNTEAFF.

This clone was recorded a few times. The chain combines TRBV10-3 with TRBJ1-2; perhaps TRBD1 as D (6 bases). V lost 4 bases to trimming and J lost 8 bases, with 11 bases between them. The germline CDR1 and CDR2 sequences are ENHRY and SYGVKD. CDR3 size: 12 residues. The CDR3 here is CAISGGPEGYTF. CDR3 DNA: TGTGCCATCAGTGGGGGGCCCGAGGGCTACACCTTC.

The chain combines TRBV7-6 with TRBJ2-2; D may be TRBD1 (5 bases). The CDR3 runs 14 residues. The germline V and J ends were trimmed by 8 bases and 5 bases, with 15 bases remaining between them. Germline V gene data show CDR1 as SGHVS and CDR2 as FNYEAQ. The CDR3 DNA reads TGTGCCAGCCGCCGCGACCCAGGGACCGGGGAGCTGTTTTTT. Translated: CASRRDPGTGELFF.

V usage is TRBV19 and J usage is TRBJ2-4; unclear D gene. This CDR3 spans 12 amino acids. V was cut by 1 base and J by 5 bases, with 3 bases left in between. Looked up from germline, CDR1 is LNHDA and CDR2 is SQIVND (reference sequence). The CDR3 DNA sequence: TGTGCCAGTAGTATAGTTGAAAACATTCAGTACTTC. This translates into CASSIVENIQYF.

The chain couples TRBV4-2 to TRBJ2-3; 7 bases are shared with TRBD1. Germline values: CDR1 LGHNA, CDR2 YNFKEQ. V lost 3 bases, J lost 1 base, and 4 bases stayed unmatched. The CDR3 extends over 15 amino acids. DNA for the CDR3: TGTGCCAGCAGCCAGGACGGGACAGGCACAGATACGCAGTATTTT. Amino acids: CASSQDGTGTDTQYF.

This sequence joins TRBV2 and TRBJ1-1; maybe TRBD1 (5 bases). Germline-derived CDR1 and CDR2 are SNHLY and FYNNEI. CDR3 size: 15 residues. V lost 8 bases and J lost 1, with 17 bases in between. The CDR3 protein is CASRQRSLGNTEAFF. CDR3 DNA: TGTGCCAGCCGACAGAGGTCCCTAGGGAACACTGAAGCTTTCTTT.

At least ten counts were recorded for this clone. The chain links TRBV4-1 to TRBJ2-2, with a possible D match to TRBD2 (5 bases). Germline loops: CDR1 MGHRA, CDR2 YSYEKL. V was trimmed by 0 bases and J by 5 bases, leaving 7 bases between them. The CDR3 is 14 amino acids. DNA for the CDR3: TGCGCCAGCAGCCAAGACGAGGGAACCGGGGAGCTGTTTTTT. Encoded protein: CASSQDEGTGELFF.

The V call is TRBV6-5, the J call TRBJ1-2, with a possible D match to TRBD1 (6 bases). Germline V gene sequence: CDR1 MNHEY, CDR2 SVGAGI. This CDR3 contains 12 residues. Trimming pared 5 bases from V and 6 bases from J, leaving 10 bases between. Here the CDR3 DNA reads TGTGCCAGCAGTCACAGGGAGAATGGCTACACCTTC. Translated: CASSHRENGYTF.

This sequence joins TRBV7-8 and TRBJ2-1, with D hard to call. Trimming removed 8 bases at V and 3 bases at J, with 5 bases between. This CDR3 has 11 amino acids. From germline, CDR1 is SGHVS and CDR2 FQNEAQ. The CDR3 sequence: CASSYYNEQFF. CDR3 DNA: TGTGCCAGCTCCTACTACAATGAGCAGTTCTTC.

The chain joins TRBV18 to TRBJ2-3; D is perhaps TRBD1 (6 bases). In germline, CDR1 is KGHSH, CDR2 LQKENI. V lost 3 bases to trimming and J lost 5 bases, with 12 bases between them. The CDR3 loop spans 14 amino acids. CDR3 DNA sequence: TGTGCCAGCTCACCTTTCAGGGGCGGAGATACGCAGTATTTT. It specifies CASSPFRGGDTQYF.

V gene TRBV28 combines with J gene TRBJ2-3; no firm D call. V lost 8 bases to trimming and J lost 7 bases, with 10 bases between them. This CDR3 has 11 amino acids. Germline V gene data show CDR1 as MDHEN and CDR2 as SYDVKM. CDR3 in DNA: TGTGCCAGCCGTGCGCTAAATACGCAGTATTTT. This translates into CASRALNTQYF.

The chain links TRBV4-2 to TRBJ1-3; no reliable D call. Germline lookup yields CDR1 LGHNA and CDR2 YNFKEQ. The CDR3 totals 16 residues. The V end was cut by 0 bases, the J end by 0 bases, with 9 bases between. This chain's CDR3 is CASSQESLGSGNTIYF. The CDR3 coding sequence is TGTGCCAGCAGCCAAGAGTCGTTGGGCTCTGGAAACACCATATATTTT.

The chain employs TRBV9 and TRBJ1-1; 7 positions agree with TRBD1. The length of the CDR3 is 16 residues. Germline V gives CDR1 SGDLS, CDR2 YYNGEE. Unmatched junction bases numbered 7, after V lost 2 bases and J lost 0 bases. As DNA, the CDR3 is TGTGCCAGCAGCGTTACGCCAGGGGGTTTGAACACTGAAGCTTTCTTT. It encodes CASSVTPGGLNTEAFF. The variable domain in full, with the rest retrieved from reference TRBV9 and TRBJ1-1, is DSGVTQTPKHLITATGQRVTLRCSPRSGDLSVYWYQQSLDQGLQFLIQYYNGEERAKGNILERFSAQQFPDLHSELNLSSLELGDSALYFCASSVTPGGLNTEAFFGQGTRLTVV.

This rearrangement joins TRBV9 to TRBJ1-3, with D maybe TRBD1 (6 bases). The CDR3 has 16 residues. Germline V gives CDR1 SGDLS, CDR2 YYNGEE. The germline V and J ends were trimmed by 5 bases and 2 bases, with 17 bases remaining between them. The CDR3 DNA sequence: TGTGCCAGCAGTGTCCCCCCGGGGGGCCCTGGAAACACCATATATTTT. Translated: CASSVPPGGPGNTIYF.

V gene TRBV11-2 combines with J gene TRBJ2-6; D unresolved. Germline loops: CDR1 SGHAT, CDR2 FQNNGV. V gave up 2 bases and J gave up 1 base, with 3 bases separating them. The CDR3 runs to 14 residues. CDR3 sequence reads: CASSLLSGANVLTF. In DNA form, the CDR3 reads TGTGCCAGCAGCTTATTGTCTGGGGCCAACGTCCTGACTTTC.